One and the same sample provided the 20 T cell receptor beta chains below, sequenced in a study of cytomegalovirus exposure and HLA in healthy donors. PCR involved 60 Vbeta and 13 Jbeta primers. Sequencing was performed with immunoSEQ multiplex PCR; in TCRdb, only in-frame clones are kept and a portion is missing. The profile shows about 150,000 clones, 60% to 85% of them singletons. Sequenced sample: PBMCs. The receptors here all came from a man aged 40-55 years in good health and CMV-seropositive.

This rearrangement joins TRBV19 to TRBJ1-1, with TRBD1 matching over 12 bases. Trimming took 2 bases from V and 5 from J; bases not matched to a gene: 6. Germline V lookup: CDR1 LNHDA, CDR2 SQIVND (reference sequence). CDR3 size: 16 residues. CDR3 nucleotide sequence: TGTGCCAGTAGTATACTGGCGGGACAGGGGGCGACTGAAGCTTTCTTT. It is translated as CASSILAGQGATEAFF.

This clone showed up just a few times. The rearrangement links TRBV14 to TRBJ1-3, with D maybe TRBD1 (5 bases). Germline loops: CDR1 SGHDN, CDR2 FVKESK. The V and J ends lost 0 bases and 2 bases respectively, with 8 bases between them. CDR3 length equals 15 residues. The CDR3 here is CASSQDGRAGNTIYF. DNA for the CDR3: TGTGCCAGCAGCCAAGATGGCAGGGCTGGAAACACCATATATTTT.

This chain joins TRBV7-3 and TRBJ2-2; D not resolved. Trimming removed 3 bases from V and 0 bases from J, with 8 bases in between. The length of the CDR3 is 15 residues. Germline V CDR1 and CDR2: SGHTA, FQGTGA. CDR3 sequence reads: CASSFTSANTGELFF. The CDR3 nucleotides are TGTGCCAGCAGCTTTACAAGTGCGAACACCGGGGAGCTGTTTTTT.

This clone was recorded once. This chain connects TRBV5-5 to TRBJ1-1; tentative D call: TRBD1 (6 bases). Germline V gene lookup returns CDR1 SGHKS and CDR2 YYEKEE (reference sequence). V gave up 4 bases and J gave up 4 bases, with 20 bases separating them. This CDR3 region has 16 residues. CDR3 DNA sequence: TGTGCCAGCAGCCAACGGACAGCCGGACTCCCCACTGAAGCTTTCTTT. Its protein is CASSQRTAGLPTEAFF.

This rearrangement joins TRBV6-1 to TRBJ1-2; D remains unclear. The CDR3 covers 12 residues. Germline assignment: CDR1 MNHNS and CDR2 SASEGT. The germline V and J ends were trimmed by 8 bases and 4 bases, with 11 bases remaining between them. The DNA for the CDR3 is TGTGCCAGCTTCGCCCCCGGCTATGGCTACACCTTC. This codes for CASFAPGYGYTF.

This clone was observed a few times. V and J are TRBV2 and TRBJ2-1; 10 nucleotides align to TRBD2. Germline V gene data show CDR1 as SNHLY and CDR2 as FYNNEI. Trimming removed 5 bases from V and 9 bases from J; junction bases left unmatched: 16. This CDR3 is 17 amino acids long. In nucleotides, the CDR3 is TGTGCCAGCAGTCTCACCCCCACTAGCGGGGCGGGGGGTGAGCAGTTCTTC. Its translation is CASSLTPTSGAGGEQFF. Drawing the rest from reference TRBV2 and TRBJ2-1, the complete variable domain is EPEVTQTPSHQVTQMGQEVILRCVPISNHLYFYWYRQILGQKVEFLVSFYNNEISEKSEIFDDQFSVERPDGSNFTLKIRSTKLEDSAMYFCASSLTPTSGAGGEQFFGPGTRLTVL.

The rearrangement uses TRBV7-9 and TRBJ2-1; weak D call: TRBD2 (7 bases). The V end lost 1 base, the J end lost 3 bases, and 13 bases lay between the germline ends. Germline CDR1 reads SEHNR; CDR2 reads FQNEAQ (reference sequence). The CDR3 contains 16 residues. Here the CDR3 reads CASSLVGGAVYNEQFF. CDR3 nucleotides: TGTGCCAGCAGCTTAGTGGGGGGGGCTGTCTACAATGAGCAGTTCTTC.

V usage is TRBV28 and J usage is TRBJ2-1; 7 bases align to TRBD1. This CDR3 contains 14 residues. V dropped 6 bases and J dropped 2; count of bases not matched to a gene: 4. CDR1 and CDR2 (germline): MDHEN, SYDVKM. The CDR3 spells CASRAQGTYNEQFF. The CDR3 nucleotides read TGTGCCAGCAGGGCACAGGGGACCTACAATGAGCAGTTCTTC.

The V gene is TRBV9, the J gene TRBJ2-7; 8 nucleotides line up with TRBD2. Trimming took 2 bases from V and 1 from J; bases not matched to a gene: 5. This CDR3 is 15 amino acids long. The germline gives CDR1 SGDLS, CDR2 YYNGEE. The CDR3 region has the DNA TGTGCCAGCAGCGTCGGGGGGGAGAGGTCCTACGAGCAGTACTTC. This translates into CASSVGGERSYEQYF.

The CDR3 DNA is TGTGCCAGCAGCACGACGACTAGAAAGGCCTACAATGAGCAGTTCTTC. Its protein product is CASSTTTRKAYNEQFF. V and J are TRBV5-5 and TRBJ2-1; D perhaps matches TRBD2 (6 bases). From germline, CDR1 is SGHKS and CDR2 YYEKEE (reference sequence). V dropped 4 bases and J dropped 2 bases, with 16 bases sitting between them. The CDR3 sequence is 16 residues long. Full variable domain (remainder filled in from reference TRBV5-5 and TRBJ2-1): DAGVTQSPTHLIKTRGQQVTLRCSPISGHKSVSWYQQVLGQGPQFIFQYYEKEERGRGNFPDRFSARQFPNYSSELNVNALLLGDSALYLCASSTTTRKAYNEQFFGPGTRLTVL.

This rearrangement joins TRBV28 to TRBJ1-5; no clear D. CDR1 and CDR2 (germline): MDHEN, SYDVKM. The CDR3 is 14 residues long. Trimming shortened V by 0 bases and J by 7 bases, and 10 bases separated the two germline ends. CDR3 DNA: TGTGCCAGCAGTTTATGGATGGCCGGGCAGCCCCAGCATTTT. Its protein is CASSLWMAGQPQHF. The full variable domain, rest sourced from reference TRBV28 and TRBJ1-5, is DVKVTQSSRYLVKRTGEKVFLECVQDMDHENMFWYRQDPGLGLRLIYFSYDVKMKEKGDIPEGYSVSREKKERFSLILESASTNQTSMYLCASSLWMAGQPQHFGDGTRLSIL.

Regarding this clone: Other nucleotide sequences in the sample specify the same CDR3. The chain carries TRBV5-4 and TRBJ2-7; 7 nucleotides align to TRBD1. The CDR3 is 16 amino acids. J gave up 2 bases and V 4 bases, and 12 bases lay outside the gene matches. The germline V gene has CDR1 SGHNT and CDR2 YYREEE (reference sequence). The CDR3 sequence: CASSPSRDRPTYEQYF. The CDR3 DNA follows: TGTGCCAGCAGCCCCTCCCGGGACAGACCAACCTACGAGCAGTACTTC.

The chain joins TRBV2 to TRBJ2-5; TRBD2 aligns across 7 bases. J gave up 7 bases and V 3 bases, and 5 bases lay outside the gene matches. The CDR3 spans 13 residues. Germline-derived CDR1 and CDR2 are SNHLY and FYNNEI. CDR3 sequence (DNA): TGTGCCAGCAGTGATGGCTGGGGGGGGACCCAGTACTTC. Translating gives CASSDGWGGTQYF.

The chain combines TRBV7-2 with TRBJ1-5, with D maybe TRBD1 (5 bases). Trimming removed 2 bases at V and 6 bases at J, with 14 bases between. This CDR3 spans 15 amino acids. Germline lookup yields CDR1 SGHTA and CDR2 FQGNSA. The CDR3 DNA sequence: TGTGCCAGCAGCTTATCCGTCAGGGAACCTCAGCCCCAGCATTTT. This gives the protein CASSLSVREPQPQHF.

The V and J genes are TRBV5-1 and TRBJ2-1, with 12 positions matching TRBD2. This CDR3 is built from 15 residues. CDR1 is SGHRS, CDR2 YFSETQ, per germline. V was clipped by 3 bases and J by 7 bases; unmatched bases: 5. The CDR3 coding sequence is TGCGCCAGCAGCTCTACCGGGACTAGCGGGAATGAGCAGTTCTTC. It is translated as CASSSTGTSGNEQFF.

There are a few counts of this clone. V is TRBV10-3 and J is TRBJ2-7, with 7 nucleotides matching TRBD2. The CDR3 is 15 residues long. J gave up 2 bases and V 0 bases, and 4 bases lay outside the gene matches. Germline V gene lookup returns CDR1 ENHRY and CDR2 SYGVKD. CDR3 amino acids: CAISESASGAYEQYF. The DNA of the CDR3 is TGTGCCATCAGTGAGTCGGCTAGCGGAGCCTACGAGCAGTACTTC.

The chain joins TRBV10-3 to TRBJ2-7, with 9 nucleotides matching TRBD2. The CDR3 loop spans 15 amino acids. V dropped 4 bases and J dropped 6; count of bases not matched to a gene: 10. CDR1 and CDR2 from the germline V gene are ENHRY and SYGVKD. The CDR3 is CAISGAGGGGLEQYF. The CDR3 DNA sequence: TGTGCCATCAGTGGCGCGGGAGGGGGGGGGCTCGAGCAGTACTTC.

Concerning this clone: Other DNA sequences of this sample code for an identical CDR3. The gene calls are TRBV27 and TRBJ2-1, with TRBD2 matching 12 bases. Unmatched junction bases numbered 3, after V lost 5 bases and J lost 4 bases. This CDR3 spans 15 amino acids. Per germline, CDR1 MNHEY and CDR2 SMNVEV (reference sequence). This chain's CDR3 is CASSLGTSGYNEQFF. The DNA of the CDR3 is TGTGCCAGCAGTCTAGGGACTAGCGGGTACAATGAGCAGTTCTTC.

The CDR3 is CAINSGLAGEETQYF. CDR3 nucleotides: TGTGCCATCAACTCGGGACTAGCGGGAGAAGAGACCCAGTACTTC. The chain has TRBV10-3 and TRBJ2-5; 14 bases are shared with TRBD2. Germline V gene sequence: CDR1 ENHRY, CDR2 SYGVKD. CDR3 length: 15 residues. The trim removed 7 bases at V and 3 bases at J, leaving 4 bases unmatched.

V and J are TRBV4-3 and TRBJ2-2; the D gene is possibly TRBD1 (6 bases). Germline CDR1 is LGHNA and CDR2 is YSLEER. V lost 1 base, J lost 0 bases, and 12 bases lay in between. The CDR3 extends over 17 amino acids. The CDR3: CASSQVGAGANTGELFF. In DNA form, the CDR3 reads TGCGCCAGCAGCCAAGTAGGGGCAGGGGCGAACACCGGGGAGCTGTTTTTT.